The source of this T cell receptor (beta chain) is a study of T cells in Graves' hyperthyroidism and ophthalmopathy. The investigators amplified TCR beta CDR3 regions from RNA transcripts. TCR CDR3 underwent first-round RT-PCR with the HTBI primer set. MiXCR was run by TCRdb on the multiplex PCR reads, yielding one entry per CDR3 protein. The sample lists hundreds of thousands of distinct CDR3 sequences; over 35% were seen once. This CDR3 has 14 amino acids. In germline, CDR1 is SQVTM, CDR2 ANQGSEA. With 4 bases removed from V and 6 bases from J, the gap between germline ends came to 18 bases. Thyroid ultrasound, orbital computed tomography, clinical symptoms, and serum thyroxine and TRAb underpinned diagnoses.

This rearrangement joins TRBV29-1 to TRBJ1-2; a possible D gene is TRBD1 (6 bases). Sequences were obtained from blood. This receptor was taken from a man aged 18 to 29 with Graves' hyperthyroidism. The DNA for the CDR3 is TGCAGCGTTGCTTTGGAAGGAACAGGGAATGGCTACACCTTC. Residues: CSVALEGTGNGYTF.